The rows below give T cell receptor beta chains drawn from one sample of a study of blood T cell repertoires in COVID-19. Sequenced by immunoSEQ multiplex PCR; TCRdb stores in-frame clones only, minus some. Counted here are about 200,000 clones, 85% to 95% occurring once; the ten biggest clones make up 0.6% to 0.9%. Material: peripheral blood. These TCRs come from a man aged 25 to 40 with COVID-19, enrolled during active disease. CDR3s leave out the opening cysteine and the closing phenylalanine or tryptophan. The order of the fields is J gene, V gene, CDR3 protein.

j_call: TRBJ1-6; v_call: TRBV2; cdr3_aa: ASSERDNYNSPLH
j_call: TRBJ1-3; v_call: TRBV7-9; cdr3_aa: ASSFFILGSSGNTIY
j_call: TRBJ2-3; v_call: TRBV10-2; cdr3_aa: ASSESDRAHTQY
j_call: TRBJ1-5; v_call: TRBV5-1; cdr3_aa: ASSLGQDRGHQPQH
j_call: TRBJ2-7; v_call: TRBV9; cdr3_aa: ASSSGTGPPYEQY
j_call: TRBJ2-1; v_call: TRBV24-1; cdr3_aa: ATSDKGLLHNEQF
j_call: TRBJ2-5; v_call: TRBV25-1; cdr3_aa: ASSEWDSQETQY
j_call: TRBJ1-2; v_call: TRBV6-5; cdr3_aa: ASSYRPTGVYGYT
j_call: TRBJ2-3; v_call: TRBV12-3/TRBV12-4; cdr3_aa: ASSWLVTDTQY
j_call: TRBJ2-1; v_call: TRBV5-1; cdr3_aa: ASIASPGQPYNEQF
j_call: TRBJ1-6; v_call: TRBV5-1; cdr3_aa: ASSLGVRGNSPLH
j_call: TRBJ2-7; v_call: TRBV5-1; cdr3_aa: ASSLTPGQAYEQY
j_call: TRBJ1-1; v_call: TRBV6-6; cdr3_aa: ASSHPGESEAF
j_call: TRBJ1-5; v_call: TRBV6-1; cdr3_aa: ASSERDRGEPQH
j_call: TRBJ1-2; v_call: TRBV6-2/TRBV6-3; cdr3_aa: ASSPTHLAGGGGYT
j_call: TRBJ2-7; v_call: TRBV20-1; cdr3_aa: SAGDGTGGSYEQY
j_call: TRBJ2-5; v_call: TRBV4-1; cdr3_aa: ASSQDAQGQTQY
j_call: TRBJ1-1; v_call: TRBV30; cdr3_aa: AWSFLDRGGTEAF
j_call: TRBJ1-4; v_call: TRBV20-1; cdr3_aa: SARGTGQLINEKLF
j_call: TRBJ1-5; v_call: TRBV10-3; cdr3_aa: AISSTGDLSNQPQH
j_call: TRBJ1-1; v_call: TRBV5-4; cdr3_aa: ASSLEGAGTEAF
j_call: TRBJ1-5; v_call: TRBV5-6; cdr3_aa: ASSLGRGPGNQPQH
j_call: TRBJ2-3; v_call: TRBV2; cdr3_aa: ASSHGTGSTDTQY
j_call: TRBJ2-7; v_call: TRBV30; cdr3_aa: AWSRPTGSHYEQY
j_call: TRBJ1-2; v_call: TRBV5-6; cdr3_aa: ASSPGRKDGYT
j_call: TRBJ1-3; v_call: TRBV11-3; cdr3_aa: ASSLEVDSGNTIY
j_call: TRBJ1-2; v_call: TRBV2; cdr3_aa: ASSDGGNYGYT
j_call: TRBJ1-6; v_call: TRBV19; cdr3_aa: ASRHRGSRNSPLH
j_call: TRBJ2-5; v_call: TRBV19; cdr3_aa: ASSEPGETQY
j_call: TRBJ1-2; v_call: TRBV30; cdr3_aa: AWSFRQGTFYGYT
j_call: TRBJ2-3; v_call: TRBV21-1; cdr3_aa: ASSKEDQVALAADTQY
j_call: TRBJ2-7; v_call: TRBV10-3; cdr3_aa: AISDPTGDSGTSGGAAY
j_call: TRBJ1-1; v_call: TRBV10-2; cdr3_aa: ASDNRVGVNTEAF
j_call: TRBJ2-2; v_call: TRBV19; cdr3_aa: ASSISDGELF
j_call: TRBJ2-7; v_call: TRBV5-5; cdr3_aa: ASSLEGATYEQY
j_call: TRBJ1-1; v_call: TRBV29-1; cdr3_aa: SVGGANTEAF
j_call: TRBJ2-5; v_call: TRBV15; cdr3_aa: ATSRDRGQETQY
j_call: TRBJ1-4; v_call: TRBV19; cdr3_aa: ATQEVGNEKLF
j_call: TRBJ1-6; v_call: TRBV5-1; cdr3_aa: ASSTGTANSPLH
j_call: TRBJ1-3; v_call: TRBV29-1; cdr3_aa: SVGQGTGNTIY
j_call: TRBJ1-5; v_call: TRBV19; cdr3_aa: ASSRTGEPRGPQH
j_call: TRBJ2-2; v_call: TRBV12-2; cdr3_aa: ASRSRRGGDTGELF
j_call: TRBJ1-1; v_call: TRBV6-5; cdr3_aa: ASSRHRGSEAF
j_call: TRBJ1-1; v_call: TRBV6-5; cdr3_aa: ASRGHTGWDTEAF
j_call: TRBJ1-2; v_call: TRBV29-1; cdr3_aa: SVDGAATGSDGYT
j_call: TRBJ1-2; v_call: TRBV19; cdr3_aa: ASSIGGTANYGYT
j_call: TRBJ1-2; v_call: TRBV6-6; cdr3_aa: ASSYSSGQLNGYT
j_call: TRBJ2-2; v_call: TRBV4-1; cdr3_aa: ASSQTGTGGTNTGELF
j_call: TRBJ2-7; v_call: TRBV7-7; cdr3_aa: ASSLQGKVAVPMVH